A selection of T cell receptor beta chains follows, all from one sample in a study of shared clonotypes between healthy human individuals. The method was immunoSEQ multiplex PCR; TCRdb's version includes in-frame clones alone and lacks a portion of them. The table shows around 2.3 million clones, with about 94% occurring only once. The material sequenced was naive CD4+ T cells sorted from blood. The receptors were sampled from a man between 18 and 35 years old in good health. Each CDR3 is given with its conserved first and last residue. D genes are given only for firm matches. Size tells how often a clone was seen (once, few, many) or the class of an expanded clone, and some rows leave it out.

once	TRBV14	TRBJ1-2	TRBD1	TGTGCCAGCAGCCTGACAGGGATCGCCTATGGCTACACCTTC	CASSLTGIAYGYTF
NA	TRBV19	TRBJ2-2	NA	TGTGCCAGTAGTACCCCAGGTGGAACCGGGGAGCTGTTTTTT	CASSTPGGTGELFF
NA	TRBV2	TRBJ1-4	TRBD1	TGTGCCAGCAGTCGGAGGGGGCAGGGGAATGAAAAACTGTTTTTT	CASSRRGQGNEKLFF
NA	TRBV4-3	TRBJ1-4	TRBD1	TGCGCCAGCAGCCAAGATCGAAGGGGCAGGGGGGAAAAACTGTTTTTT	CASSQDRRGRGEKLFF
NA	TRBV2	TRBJ2-7	TRBD2	TGTGCCAGCAGCAAAGATCCGGGACTAGCGACTCCCGAGCAGTACTTC	CASSKDPGLATPEQYF
NA	TRBV1	TRBJ2-1	NA	TGCACCAGCAGCCAACGGTCCAACAATGAGCAGTTCTTC	CTSSQRSNNEQFF
NA	TRBV5-1	TRBJ2-7	NA	TGCGCCAGCAGCTTGGCTGACGGGTACGAGCAGTACTTC	CASSLADGYEQYF
NA	TRBV18	TRBJ2-1	NA	TGTGCCAGCTCACCAGATTACAATGAGCAGTTCTTC	CASSPDYNEQFF
NA	TRBV30	TRBJ1-6	TRBD1	TGTGCCTGGAGTGTCTTAAGGACAGGGCGTAATTCACCCCTCCACTTT	CAWSVLRTGRNSPLHF
NA	TRBV2	TRBJ1-2	NA	TGTGCCAGCAGTGAATCTGGTTTTGGCTACACCTTC	CASSESGFGYTF
NA	TRBV18	TRBJ1-6	NA	TGTGCCAGCTCACATGGTACGGGGGCCCCACCCCACTTT	CASSHGTGAPPHF
NA	TRBV6-5	TRBJ1-1	NA	TGTGCCAGCACCCAACCAGGCAGGGGGAACACTGAAGCTTTCTTT	CASTQPGRGNTEAFF
NA	TRBV7-8	TRBJ2-3	NA	TGTGCCAGCAGCCTCGGAACAGATACGCAGTATTTT	CASSLGTDTQYF
NA	TRBV5-1	TRBJ1-1	NA	TGCGCCAGCAGCTTGCTCAGAAGTAGCACTGAAGCTTTCTTT	CASSLLRSSTEAFF
once	TRBV28	TRBJ1-1	NA	TGTGCCAGCAGACCTACAGGGAACACTGAAGCTTTCTTT	CASRPTGNTEAFF
NA	TRBV5-1	TRBJ1-1	NA	TGCGCCAGCAGCTTGGTAGGAGGCAGGGTGAACACTGAAGCTTTCTTT	CASSLVGGRVNTEAFF
NA	TRBV11-2	TRBJ1-1	NA	TGTGCCAGCAGCTTATCTCTTTGGGGTAAGAACACTGAAGCTTTCTTT	CASSLSLWGKNTEAFF